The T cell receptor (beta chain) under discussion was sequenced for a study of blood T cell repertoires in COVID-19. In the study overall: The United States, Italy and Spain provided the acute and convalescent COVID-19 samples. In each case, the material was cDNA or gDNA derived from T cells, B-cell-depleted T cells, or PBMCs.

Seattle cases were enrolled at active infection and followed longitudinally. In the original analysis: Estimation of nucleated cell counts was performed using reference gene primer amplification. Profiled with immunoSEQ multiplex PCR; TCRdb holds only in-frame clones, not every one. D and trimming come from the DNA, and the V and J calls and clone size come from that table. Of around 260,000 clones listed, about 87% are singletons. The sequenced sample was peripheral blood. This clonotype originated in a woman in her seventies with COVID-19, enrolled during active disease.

This CDR3 is CASSQDLGQGAYEQYF. In DNA, the CDR3 is TGTGCCAGCAGCCAAGACCTCGGACAGGGGGCGTACGAGCAGTACTTC. The chain links TRBV3-1 (or the pseudogene TRBV3-2) to TRBJ2-7; 11 bases are shared with TRBD1. The germline gives CDR1 LGHDT, CDR2 YNNKEL (reference sequence). The CDR3 spans 16 residues. The trim removed 0 bases at V and 4 bases at J, leaving 5 bases unmatched.